What follows are 16 T cell receptor beta chains derived from one specimen sequenced in a study of T cell responses to AZD1222 COVID-19 vaccine. Using immunoSEQ multiplex PCR, the repertoire was profiled, and TCRdb retains in-frame clones only, with some absent. There are 150,000 or so clones in the sample; over 80% occur only once, and around 3.5% lies in the top ten. The input for sequencing was peripheral blood, taken 28 days after the second AZD1222 dose. These receptors were obtained from an adult who received the AZD1222 COVID-19 vaccine.

V usage is TRBV11-2 and J usage is TRBJ2-2, with TRBD1 as a possible D gene (5 bases). V lost 6 bases, J lost 6 bases, and 20 bases lay in between. The CDR3 spans 16 residues. Looked up from germline, CDR1 is SGHAT and CDR2 is FQNNGV. The CDR3, as DNA: TGTGCCAGCAGATTTTTATTCAGGGATCGGGCCGGGGAGCTGTTTTTT. It yields the protein CASRFLFRDRAGELFF.

This rearrangement joins TRBV3-1 (or the pseudogene TRBV3-2) to TRBJ1-2, with D possibly TRBD1 on 5 matching bases. The CDR3 is made up of 14 amino acids. The V end was cut by 4 bases, the J end by 0 bases, with 9 bases between. Germline values: CDR1 LGHDT, CDR2 YNNKEL (reference sequence). The CDR3, as DNA: TGTGCCAGCAGCCCCGGGGGGGCTAACTATGGCTACACCTTC. Translation gives CASSPGGANYGYTF.

The V and J genes are TRBV28 and TRBJ1-1; D unclear. The CDR3 consists of 12 residues. CDR1 is MDHEN and CDR2 is SYDVKM in the germline V gene. V lost 5 bases and J 5 bases, leaving 9 bases between the germline ends. The CDR3 is CASSTSGTEAFF. CDR3 nucleotide sequence: TGTGCCAGCAGTACTAGTGGGACTGAAGCTTTCTTT.

This clone was recorded only once. V gene TRBV7-3 combines with J gene TRBJ1-2; the match to TRBD1 covers 7 bases. Per the germline V gene, CDR1 is SGHTA and CDR2 is FQGTGA. The CDR3 runs to 14 residues. Trimming took 5 bases from V and 5 from J; bases not matched to a gene: 8. The CDR3 loop is CASSPEDRPYGYTF. The CDR3 DNA sequence: TGTGCCAGCAGCCCCGAGGACAGGCCATATGGCTACACCTTC.

This sequence joins TRBV7-9 and TRBJ2-2; D perhaps matches TRBD1 (6 bases). Per the germline V gene, CDR1 is SEHNR and CDR2 is FQNEAQ (reference sequence). The CDR3 spans 16 residues. V was cut by 5 bases and J by 6 bases, with 19 bases left in between. The CDR3 nucleotides read TGTGCCAGCAGCCTGGGGCAGGGGCTCGGCGCCGGGGAGCTGTTTTTT. Encoded protein: CASSLGQGLGAGELFF.

This chain uses TRBV6-5 with TRBJ1-3; D may be TRBD1 (5 bases). This CDR3 has 13 amino acids. Germline loops: CDR1 MNHEY, CDR2 SVGAGI. The V gene lost 7 bases and the J gene lost 1 base, with 8 bases spanning the gap. For the CDR3, the DNA is TGTGCCAGCACCGGGGGGTCTGGAAACACCATATATTTT. It codes for CASTGGSGNTIYF.

The rearrangement links TRBV2 to TRBJ1-6, with D perhaps matching TRBD1 (6 bases). Germline CDR1 SNHLY, CDR2 FYNNEI. Between the trimmed V and J ends, which lost 6 bases and 5 bases, there was a span of 11 bases. The CDR3 runs to 14 residues. CDR3 loop: CASSLQGNNSPLHF. The CDR3 coding sequence is TGTGCCAGCAGCTTACAGGGCAATAATTCACCCCTCCACTTT.

In DNA, the CDR3 is TGCGCCAGCAGCTTGGACGGACAGCATAGCAATCAGCCCCAGCATTTT. Protein: CASSLDGQHSNQPQHF. This sequence joins TRBV5-1 and TRBJ1-5, with a tentative D call TRBD1 (6 bases). The CDR3 has 16 amino acids. The germline V gene encodes CDR1 SGHRS and CDR2 YFSETQ. The V and J ends lost 0 bases and 0 bases respectively, with 10 bases between them.

The chain links TRBV5-6 to TRBJ1-5; no clear D gene. Germline V gene data show CDR1 as SGHDT and CDR2 as YYEEEE. Trimming shortened V by 4 bases and J by 4 bases, and 6 bases separated the two germline ends. This CDR3 spans 12 amino acids. CDR3 nucleotide sequence: TGTGCCAGCAGCCAGGCTAATCAGCCCCAGCATTTT. Protein product: CASSQANQPQHF.

The chain carries TRBV10-2 and TRBJ1-1; D is ambiguous. Between the trimmed V and J ends, which lost 8 bases and 7 bases, there was a span of 8 bases. Looked up from germline, CDR1 is WSHSY and CDR2 is SAAADI. This CDR3 is built from 10 residues. The CDR3 region is CASARNEAFF. The CDR3 DNA reads TGCGCCAGCGCCCGGAATGAAGCTTTCTTT.

This chain links TRBV19 with TRBJ1-2; maybe TRBD1 (5 bases). There are 15 residues in the CDR3. Germline V gene data show CDR1 as LNHDA and CDR2 as SQIVND (reference sequence). V lost 3 bases and J lost 0, with 11 bases in between. The CDR3 DNA is TGTGCCAGTAGTATTACGAGACAGACTAACTATGGCTACACCTTC. As protein: CASSITRQTNYGYTF.

CDR3 residues: CASRVSLPGNEQFF. CDR3 sequence (DNA): TGTGCCAGCAGAGTCAGTCTTCCTGGGAATGAGCAGTTCTTC. The chain joins TRBV6-5 to TRBJ2-1; no clear D gene. Per the germline V gene, CDR1 is MNHEY and CDR2 is SVGAGI. Trimming removed 6 bases at V and 7 bases at J, with 16 bases between. The CDR3 consists of 14 residues.

The chain combines TRBV19 with TRBJ1-2; 11 bases fit TRBD1. The CDR3 contains 15 residues. The V segment lost 5 bases and the J segment 7 bases; nucleotides outside the gene matches: 9. Germline CDR1 is LNHDA and CDR2 is SQIVND (reference sequence). The CDR3 loop reads CASSVRTGGLGGYTF. Here the CDR3 DNA reads TGTGCCAGTAGTGTACGGACAGGGGGCCTCGGTGGCTACACCTTC. The variable domain in full, completed from reference TRBV19 and TRBJ1-2, reads DGGITQSPKYLFRKEGQNVTLSCEQNLNHDAMYWYRQDPGQGLRLIYYSQIVNDFQKGDIAEGYSVSREKKESFPLTVTSAQKNPTAFYLCASSVRTGGLGGYTFGSGTRLTVV.

The rearrangement uses TRBV19 and TRBJ2-1; no clear D. In germline, CDR1 is LNHDA, CDR2 SQIVND (reference sequence). V gave up 3 bases and J gave up 3 bases, with 6 bases separating them. The CDR3 sequence is 13 residues long. CDR3 bases: TGTGCCAGTAGTATCTCGAACTACAATGAGCAGTTCTTC. It codes for CASSISNYNEQFF.

The chain recombines TRBV7-3 with TRBJ2-1; 9 nucleotides agree with TRBD1. Losses at the gene ends were 5 bases for V and 6 bases for J; bases not matched to a gene: 2. The CDR3 runs 13 residues. Germline lookup yields CDR1 SGHTA and CDR2 FQGTGA. In DNA form, the CDR3 reads TGTGCCAGCAGCCCGGACAGGGGCAATGAGCAGTTCTTC. Translation gives CASSPDRGNEQFF.

The chain links TRBV21-1 to TRBJ2-4. TRBV21-1 is reported as a pseudogene. CDR3 size: 14 residues. CDR3 sequence (DNA): TGTGCCAGCAGCCGGAACGGGGCTAGCAACATTCAGTACTTC. Translated, it gives CASSRNGASNIQYF.